What follows are 17 T cell receptor beta chains derived from one specimen sequenced in a study of cytomegalovirus exposure and HLA in healthy donors. The PCR used 60 Vbeta and 13 Jbeta primers. The method was immunoSEQ multiplex PCR; TCRdb's version includes in-frame clones alone and lacks a portion of them. The sample shows 200,000 or so clones, 84% of them seen only once. Sequencing input: PBMCs. The receptors shown here come from a boy between 10 and 17 years old in good health and CMV-seronegative.

This chain uses TRBV28 with TRBJ1-6; 7 bases map to TRBD1. The CDR3 sequence is 16 residues long. V was pared by 5 bases and J by 7 bases, with 11 bases of the junction left unmatched. Germline V lookup: CDR1 MDHEN, CDR2 SYDVKM. In nucleotides, the CDR3 is TGTGCCAGCAGTACGTCAAGGGGGCGCGGAAATTCACCCCTCCACTTT. Translation gives CASSTSRGRGNSPLHF. The variable domain in full, with the rest retrieved from reference TRBV28 and TRBJ1-6, is DVKVTQSSRYLVKRTGEKVFLECVQDMDHENMFWYRQDPGLGLRLIYFSYDVKMKEKGDIPEGYSVSREKKERFSLILESASTNQTSMYLCASSTSRGRGNSPLHFGNGTRLTVT.

The chain links TRBV6-4 to TRBJ1-5, with D hard to call. There are 13 residues in the CDR3. Trimming stripped 11 bases from V and 4 bases from J, with 15 bases between. In germline, CDR1 is MRHNA, CDR2 SNTAGT. The CDR3 is CASREADNQPQHF. The CDR3 bases are TGTGCCTCGAGGGAGGCAGATAATCAGCCCCAGCATTTT.

This clone has only a few counts. This chain joins TRBV7-6 and TRBJ2-1, with TRBD2 identical over 10 bases. This CDR3 is built from 20 residues. Germline assignment: CDR1 SGHVS and CDR2 FNYEAQ. V shed 5 bases and J 0 bases; nucleotides not matched to a gene: 16. DNA for the CDR3: TGTGCCAGCAGCCCAGTAGGAGCGGGAGGGCGCTGGAGCTCCTACAATGAGCAGTTCTTC. Protein product: CASSPVGAGGRWSSYNEQFF.

This chain uses TRBV28 with TRBJ2-4, with TRBD1 matching 9 bases. Germline V lookup: CDR1 MDHEN, CDR2 SYDVKM. The CDR3 runs 15 residues. The V and J ends lost 5 bases and 9 bases, in that order; junction bases with no gene match: 11. DNA of the CDR3: TGTGCCAGCAGTGCCCGGGACAGGGCGTTTCGCATTCAGTACTTC. Translation: CASSARDRAFRIQYF.

This clone has only one observation. V and J are TRBV7-2 and TRBJ2-3; a weak D match, TRBD2 (5 bases). The V end lost 3 bases, the J end lost 2 bases, and 12 bases lay between the germline ends. Germline V lookup: CDR1 SGHTA, CDR2 FQGNSA. This CDR3 is 15 amino acids long. The CDR3 region is CASSFSVGLTDTQYF. Here the CDR3 DNA reads TGTGCCAGCAGCTTCTCCGTAGGACTCACAGATACGCAGTATTTT.

V and J are TRBV5-1 and TRBJ2-5, with D maybe TRBD1 (5 bases). With the DNA end fitting TRBJ2-7 better, the J assignment may be wrong. Germline V gene sequence: CDR1 SGHRS, CDR2 YFSETQ. The CDR3 loop spans 15 amino acids. The CDR3 bases are TGCGCCAGCAGCTTGGCGGCAGGGTCAACCTACGAGCAGTACTTC. This codes for CASSLAAGSTYEQYF.

V is TRBV27 and J is TRBJ2-7, with 8 positions matching TRBD1. The trim removed 3 bases at V and 5 bases at J, leaving 6 bases unmatched. The CDR3 covers 14 residues. Germline V gene data show CDR1 as MNHEY and CDR2 as SMNVEV (reference sequence). CDR3 nucleotide sequence: TGTGCCAGCAGTTTCAGCAGGGGGCTCAACGAGCAGTACTTC. Protein sequence: CASSFSRGLNEQYF.

The rearrangement joins TRBV5-4 to TRBJ1-2; D is ambiguous. This CDR3 has 18 amino acids. Looked up from germline, CDR1 is SGHNT and CDR2 is YYREEE (reference sequence). The V and J ends lost 4 bases and 2 bases respectively, with 24 bases between them. The CDR3 region is CASSLTRSGSNPNYGYTF. Written as DNA, the CDR3 is TGTGCCAGCAGCCTCACACGCTCAGGATCAAATCCCAACTATGGCTACACCTTC.

The V call is TRBV25-1, the J call TRBJ2-5; D perhaps matches TRBD2 (5 bases). Per the germline V gene, CDR1 is MGHDK and CDR2 is SYGVNS. The CDR3 loop spans 15 amino acids. V dropped 3 bases and J dropped 5 bases, with 16 bases sitting between them. CDR3 DNA: TGTGCCAGCAGTGAGTTCAAGGGAGATGAGGAGACCCAGTACTTC. It specifies CASSEFKGDEETQYF.

The V gene is TRBV5-1, the J gene TRBJ2-7; D perhaps matches TRBD2 (6 bases). Germline values: CDR1 SGHRS, CDR2 YFSETQ. Trimming cost V 4 bases and J 1 base, with 18 bases left between them. This CDR3 contains 16 residues. The CDR3 region is CASSLGGVVPSYEQYF. DNA of the CDR3: TGCGCCAGCAGCCTCGGGGGTGTCGTTCCGTCCTACGAGCAGTACTTC. The full variable domain, rest sourced from reference TRBV5-1 and TRBJ2-7, is KAGVTQTPRYLIKTRGQQVTLSCSPISGHRSVSWYQQTPGQGLQFLFEYFSETQRNKGNFPGRFSGRQFSNSRSEMNVSTLELGDSALYLCASSLGGVVPSYEQYFGPGTRLTVT.

The J gene is TRBJ2-7, the V gene TRBV11-2, with 9 nucleotides matching TRBD1. V shed 2 bases and J 3 bases; nucleotides not matched to a gene: 2. The CDR3 sequence is 14 residues long. The germline CDR1 and CDR2 sequences are SGHAT and FQNNGV. CDR3 region: CASSLSGQGYEQYF. The CDR3 DNA reads TGTGCCAGCAGCTTATCGGGACAGGGCTACGAGCAGTACTTC.

The chain uses TRBV27 and TRBJ2-7; 11 bases align to TRBD2. The CDR3 is 14 amino acids. V trimming: 8 bases; J trimming: 4 bases; junction bases outside the gene matches: 7. The V gene's germline CDR1 is MNHEY and CDR2 SMNVEV (reference sequence). This CDR3 reads CASGRGLAGYEQYF. The CDR3 nucleotides read TGTGCCAGCGGGAGAGGACTAGCGGGTTACGAGCAGTACTTC.

The chain combines TRBV18 with TRBJ1-2, with D unclear. V dropped 5 bases and J dropped 5 bases, with 15 bases sitting between them. Looked up from germline, CDR1 is KGHSH and CDR2 is LQKENI. This CDR3 is 14 amino acids long. CDR3 nucleotides: TGTGCCAGCTCAGGTGCAGGTTTCGGATATGGCTACACCTTC. It is translated as CASSGAGFGYGYTF.

This rearrangement joins TRBV7-8 to TRBJ1-5, with D possibly being TRBD1 (6 bases). Germline V gives CDR1 SGHVS, CDR2 FQNEAQ. V lost 1 base, J lost 4 bases, and 8 bases lay in between. The CDR3 has 14 residues. The CDR3 nucleotides read TGTGCCAGCAGCTTAGTTAGGGGGAATCAGCCCCAGCATTTT. It is translated as CASSLVRGNQPQHF.

The genes are TRBV9 and TRBJ1-1; D not certain. The CDR3 consists of 13 residues. Trimming removed 4 bases at V and 3 bases at J, with 10 bases between. Germline V lookup: CDR1 SGDLS, CDR2 YYNGEE. CDR3 sequence reads: CASSSGGDTEAFF. DNA for the CDR3: TGTGCCAGCAGCTCCGGAGGCGACACTGAAGCTTTCTTT.

In its sample, this clone was seen a few times. V and J are TRBV10-3 and TRBJ1-1; 10 bases align to TRBD1. Germline CDR1 reads ENHRY; CDR2 reads SYGVKD. The CDR3 is made up of 13 amino acids. With 7 bases clipped from V and 5 bases from J, the junction kept 4 bases outside the gene matches. The CDR3 protein is CAIMDRGDTEAFF. In DNA, the CDR3 is TGTGCCATCATGGACAGGGGGGATACTGAAGCTTTCTTT.

This clone was found once. The chain joins TRBV9 to TRBJ2-7; unclear D gene. This CDR3 is built from 12 residues. Per the germline V gene, CDR1 is SGDLS and CDR2 is YYNGEE. V lost 7 bases and J 6 bases, leaving 14 bases between the germline ends. CDR3 sequence reads: CASGLGSSEQYF. CDR3 bases: TGTGCCAGCGGTCTGGGCAGCTCCGAGCAGTACTTC. The whole variable domain, filled in from reference TRBV9 and TRBJ2-7, reads DSGVTQTPKHLITATGQRVTLRCSPRSGDLSVYWYQQSLDQGLQFLIQYYNGEERAKGNILERFSAQQFPDLHSELNLSSLELGDSALYFCASGLGSSEQYFGPGTRLTVT.